Presented here are 24 T cell receptor beta chains from one specimen sequenced in a study of cytomegalovirus exposure and HLA in healthy donors. Use of 60 Vbeta and 13 Jbeta primers characterized the PCR. Only in-frame clones appear in the TCRdb table, and some are missing; sequencing was by immunoSEQ multiplex PCR. The sample lists about 180,000 clones, over 70% occurring once. Sequencing was done on a sample of PBMCs. These receptors were taken from a woman aged 50 to 60 in good health and CMV-seronegative.

This clone is a singleton in its sample. The DNA for the CDR3 is TGTGCCACCAGCAGAGAAGGGGGGGGCCGGTCCTTCGATACGCAGTATTTT. Amino acids: CATSREGGGRSFDTQYF. This sequence joins TRBV15 and TRBJ2-3, with D tentatively TRBD2 (7 bases). V lost 0 bases and J lost 6, with 19 bases in between. The CDR3 has 17 amino acids. Germline values: CDR1 LNHNV, CDR2 YYDKDF (reference sequence).

This clone was counted between two and nine times. The chain uses TRBV7-2 and TRBJ2-1; 7 nucleotides align to TRBD1. The CDR3 totals 15 residues. J lost 0 bases, V lost 1 base, and 0 bases had no gene match. Germline V gene sequence: CDR1 SGHTA, CDR2 FQGNSA. CDR3 sequence (DNA): TGTGCCAGCAGCTTAGACAGGGGCTCCTACAATGAGCAGTTCTTC. It is translated as CASSLDRGSYNEQFF.

V is TRBV5-8 and J is TRBJ2-5, with 8 positions matching TRBD1. The V segment lost 5 bases and the J segment 9 bases; nucleotides outside the gene matches: 9. CDR1 and CDR2 from the germline V gene are SGHTS and YDEGEE. The CDR3 runs 13 residues. CDR3 sequence reads: CASSLSLQGAQYF. For the CDR3, the DNA is TGTGCCAGCAGTTTGAGCCTACAGGGGGCCCAGTACTTC.

The chain couples TRBV5-6 to TRBJ2-7; 8 bases map to TRBD2. The length of the CDR3 is 15 residues. Looked up from germline, CDR1 is SGHDT and CDR2 is YYEEEE. After removal of 4 bases from V and 3 bases from J, the junction contained 9 bases not matched to a gene. Here the CDR3 DNA reads TGTGCCAGCAGCCCACTAGCGGATGAATTCTACGAGCAGTACTTC. It specifies CASSPLADEFYEQYF.

The rearrangement links TRBV7-8 to TRBJ1-4; 7 positions agree with TRBD1. Trimming removed 5 bases from V and 3 bases from J; junction bases left unmatched: 3. From germline, CDR1 is SGHVS and CDR2 FQNEAQ. This CDR3 contains 14 residues. CDR3 in amino acids: CASSQGTANEKLFF. CDR3 coding DNA: TGTGCCAGCAGCCAAGGGACAGCTAATGAAAAACTGTTTTTT.

V is TRBV5-1 and J is TRBJ2-4; TRBD2 matches at 7 bases. V shed 2 bases, J shed 3 bases, and the junction held 8 bases outside the gene matches. The CDR3 sequence is 16 residues long. Germline loops: CDR1 SGHRS, CDR2 YFSETQ. CDR3 in amino acids: CASSLEAGRNKNIQYF. The CDR3 nucleotides are TGCGCCAGCAGCTTAGAAGCGGGACGTAACAAAAACATTCAGTACTTC. The variable domain in full, with the rest retrieved from reference TRBV5-1 and TRBJ2-4, is KAGVTQTPRYLIKTRGQQVTLSCSPISGHRSVSWYQQTPGQGLQFLFEYFSETQRNKGNFPGRFSGRQFSNSRSEMNVSTLELGDSALYLCASSLEAGRNKNIQYFGAGTRLSVL.

The chain is built from TRBV6-5 and TRBJ2-5; D is uncertain. Germline V gene data show CDR1 as MNHEY and CDR2 as SVGAGI. Trimming removed 5 bases at V and 5 bases at J, with 15 bases between. The CDR3 is made up of 14 amino acids. The CDR3 region has the DNA TGTGCCAGCAGTAAAGTAAGGAGTGGGGAGACCCAGTACTTC. This encodes CASSKVRSGETQYF.

This chain links TRBV14 with TRBJ1-1, with 12 bases lining up with TRBD1. The CDR3 loop spans 15 amino acids. Germline-derived CDR1 and CDR2 are SGHDN and FVKESK. J was trimmed by 3 bases and V by 3 bases; bases with no gene match: 2. CDR3 region: CASSQGQGAYTEAFF. Written as DNA, the CDR3 is TGTGCCAGCAGCCAGGGACAGGGGGCCTACACTGAAGCTTTCTTT.

This sequence joins TRBV6-5 and TRBJ2-5; a weak D match, TRBD2 (6 bases). This CDR3 is built from 14 residues. Trimming cost V 4 bases and J 4 bases, with 13 bases left between them. Germline V gene lookup returns CDR1 MNHEY and CDR2 SVGAGI. In nucleotides, the CDR3 is TGTGCCAGCAGTTCCCTGGCCGGGGGAGAGACCCAGTACTTC. It yields the protein CASSSLAGGETQYF.

J is TRBJ2-5 and V is TRBV7-3, with D maybe TRBD1 (6 bases). Germline V gene sequence: CDR1 SGHTA, CDR2 FQGTGA. With 6 bases removed from V and 11 bases from J, the gap between germline ends came to 22 bases. CDR3 length: 14 residues. Written as DNA, the CDR3 is TGTGCCAGCAGACAGGGACGGGGAGAGGGGGAGCAGTACTTC. Protein: CASRQGRGEGEQYF.

V gene TRBV4-3 combines with J gene TRBJ2-7; TRBD1 matches 9 bases. CDR1 and CDR2 from the germline V gene are LGHNA and YSLEER. CDR3 size: 15 residues. V was clipped by 1 base and J by 2 bases; unmatched bases: 3. This CDR3 reads CASSQVGQGPYEQYF. The CDR3 bases are TGCGCCAGCAGCCAAGTGGGACAGGGCCCCTACGAGCAGTACTTC.

The CDR3 DNA is TGTGCCAGCAGCAAAGGGGCGCGGGAGGGCCTCTACGAGCAGTACTTC. Its protein is CASSKGAREGLYEQYF. This chain connects TRBV5-4 to TRBJ2-7, with TRBD2 matching over 9 bases. Germline trimming cut 4 bases from V and 3 bases from J; bases unmatched to any gene: 11. Germline CDR1 SGHNT, CDR2 YYREEE (reference sequence). CDR3 length: 16 amino acids.

V and J are TRBV5-1 and TRBJ2-7; tentative D call: TRBD2 (6 bases). CDR1 SGHRS and CDR2 YFSETQ come from the germline V gene. The germline V and J ends were trimmed by 3 bases and 4 bases, with 14 bases remaining between them. There are 14 residues in the CDR3. CDR3 DNA: TGCGCCAGCAGCTCCGTGGGGGGTGATTACGAGCAGTACTTC. It is translated as CASSSVGGDYEQYF.

This clone was detected only once. The V call is TRBV7-8, the J call TRBJ2-7, with a tentative D call TRBD1 (5 bases). CDR1 SGHVS and CDR2 FQNEAQ come from the germline V gene. This CDR3 has 16 amino acids. The V gene lost 5 bases and the J gene lost 3 bases, with 20 bases spanning the gap. The CDR3 nucleotides read TGTGCCAGCAGCCTAACCAGGGTAGTTTCCTTCTACGAGCAGTACTTC. Residues: CASSLTRVVSFYEQYF.

The chain employs TRBV2 and TRBJ2-1, with D perhaps matching TRBD1 (6 bases). V shed 6 bases and J shed 10 bases, with 13 bases lying between them. CDR1 is SNHLY and CDR2 is FYNNEI in the germline V gene. The CDR3 totals 12 residues. DNA of the CDR3: TGTGCCAGCAGCTCCAGGGGATTCGAGCAGTTCTTC. It translates to CASSSRGFEQFF.

The chain carries TRBV4-3 and TRBJ1-6; 7 positions agree with TRBD1. This CDR3 region has 17 residues. The germline gives CDR1 LGHNA, CDR2 YSLEER. V was clipped by 0 bases and J by 7 bases; unmatched bases: 9. DNA of the CDR3: TGCGCCAGCAGCCAAGACCCAACCGGGACAGCAAATTCACCCCTCCACTTT. Its protein is CASSQDPTGTANSPLHF.

The CDR3 sequence is CASSLTGLETQYF. CDR3 bases: TGCGCCAGCAGCTTGACAGGGCTAGAGACCCAGTACTTC. V usage is TRBV5-1 and J usage is TRBJ2-5, with TRBD1 as a possible D gene (6 bases). The CDR3 runs to 13 residues. CDR1 is SGHRS, CDR2 YFSETQ, per germline. Trimming took 1 base from V and 4 from J, leaving 8 bases between them.

The rearrangement uses TRBV2 and TRBJ1-1, with a possible D match to TRBD1 (5 bases). This CDR3 comprises 14 residues. Germline V gene lookup returns CDR1 SNHLY and CDR2 FYNNEI. V was shortened by 6 bases and J by 5 bases, with 16 bases between the two germline ends. CDR3 in DNA: TGTGCCAGCAGGCAAGGGGTAATAGGTACTGAAGCTTTCTTT. Translating gives CASRQGVIGTEAFF.

This chain joins TRBV2 and TRBJ2-1; 10 bases are a match to TRBD1. Germline V gene lookup returns CDR1 SNHLY and CDR2 FYNNEI. V shed 6 bases and J 6 bases; nucleotides not matched to a gene: 8. This CDR3 region has 15 residues. The CDR3 sequence is CASRARQGALNEQFF. The CDR3 DNA reads TGTGCCAGCAGAGCACGACAGGGGGCGCTCAATGAGCAGTTCTTC. Full variable domain (missing parts from reference TRBV2 and TRBJ2-1): EPEVTQTPSHQVTQMGQEVILRCVPISNHLYFYWYRQILGQKVEFLVSFYNNEISEKSEIFDDQFSVERPDGSNFTLKIRSTKLEDSAMYFCASRARQGALNEQFFGPGTRLTVL.

This chain connects TRBV28 to TRBJ1-2; 7 bases agree with TRBD1. Germline V CDR1 and CDR2: MDHEN, SYDVKM. With 7 bases clipped from V and 9 bases from J, the junction kept 14 bases outside the gene matches. There are 14 residues in the CDR3. Here the CDR3 DNA reads TGTGCCAGCACCACGTGGGCAGGGGGAGGTCGCTACACCTTC. Its protein is CASTTWAGGGRYTF.

The J gene is TRBJ2-3, the V gene TRBV5-1; D possibly corresponds to TRBD1 (6 bases). Trimming stripped 4 bases from V and 5 bases from J, with 20 bases between. The germline V gene encodes CDR1 SGHRS and CDR2 YFSETQ. The CDR3 runs to 16 residues. DNA for the CDR3: TGCGCCAGCAGCCCCGCCCGCTCGACAGGCAGAGATACGCAGTATTTT. Its protein product is CASSPARSTGRDTQYF.

The chain carries TRBV5-8 and TRBJ2-3; tentatively, D is TRBD2 (5 bases). Trimming removed 0 bases from V and 0 bases from J, with 14 bases in between. The CDR3 length is 17 residues. The germline V gene encodes CDR1 SGHTS and CDR2 YDEGEE. The CDR3 region has the DNA TGTGCCAGCAGCTTGGTGGGTGGTCTAGCTAGCACAGATACGCAGTATTTT. Amino acids: CASSLVGGLASTDTQYF. Based on the CDR3 plus reference TRBV5-8 and TRBJ2-3, the full variable domain is EAGVTQSPTHLIKTRGQQATLRCSPISGHTSVYWYQQALGLGLQFLLWYDEGEERNRGNFPPRFSGRQFPNYSSELNVNALELEDSALYLCASSLVGGLASTDTQYFGPGTRLTVL.

The CDR3, as DNA: TGTGCCTGGAGTGTGGGGGACTGGCGCTATCAGCCCCAGCATTTT. Translated, it gives CAWSVGDWRYQPQHF. V and J are TRBV30 and TRBJ1-5, with a weak D call TRBD1 (5 bases). Trimming took off 0 bases at V and 5 bases at J, with 14 bases between the two ends. Germline V CDR1 and CDR2: GTSNPN, SVGIG (reference sequence). This CDR3 region has 15 residues.

The rearrangement uses TRBV30 and TRBJ2-1; the D gene is possibly TRBD2 (5 bases). The germline V gene encodes CDR1 GTSNPN and CDR2 SVGIG (reference sequence). There are 14 residues in the CDR3. The V end lost 0 bases, the J end lost 7 bases, and 13 bases lay between the germline ends. CDR3 DNA sequence: TGTGCCTGGAGTGTACTCCTAGCTTCGAATGAGCAGTTCTTC. This encodes CAWSVLLASNEQFF.